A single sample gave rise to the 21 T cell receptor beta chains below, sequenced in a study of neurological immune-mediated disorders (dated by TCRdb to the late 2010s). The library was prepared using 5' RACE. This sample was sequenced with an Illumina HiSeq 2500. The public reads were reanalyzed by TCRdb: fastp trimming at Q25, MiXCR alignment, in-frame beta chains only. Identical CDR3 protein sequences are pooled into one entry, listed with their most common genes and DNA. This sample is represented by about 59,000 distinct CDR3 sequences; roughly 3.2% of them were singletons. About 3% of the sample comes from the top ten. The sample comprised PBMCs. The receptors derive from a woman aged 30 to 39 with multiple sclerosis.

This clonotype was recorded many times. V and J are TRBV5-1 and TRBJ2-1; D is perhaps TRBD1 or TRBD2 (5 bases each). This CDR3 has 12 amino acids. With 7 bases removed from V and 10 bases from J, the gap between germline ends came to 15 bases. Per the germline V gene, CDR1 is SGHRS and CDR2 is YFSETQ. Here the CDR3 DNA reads TGCGCCAGCTCCTGGGACGTAGGAGAGCAGTTCTTC. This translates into CASSWDVGEQFF.

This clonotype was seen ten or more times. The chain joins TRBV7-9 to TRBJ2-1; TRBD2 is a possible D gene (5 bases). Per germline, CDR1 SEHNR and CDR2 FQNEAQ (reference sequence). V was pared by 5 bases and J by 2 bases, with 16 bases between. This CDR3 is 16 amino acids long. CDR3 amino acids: CASSPRTGSAYNEQFF. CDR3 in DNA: TGTGCCAGCAGCCCACGGACGGGGAGCGCCTACAATGAGCAGTTCTTC.

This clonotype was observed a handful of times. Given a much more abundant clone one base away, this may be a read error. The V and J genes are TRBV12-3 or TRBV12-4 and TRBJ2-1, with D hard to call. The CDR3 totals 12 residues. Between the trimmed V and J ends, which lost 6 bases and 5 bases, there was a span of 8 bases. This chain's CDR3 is CASSIKNNEQFF. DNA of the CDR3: TGTGCCAGCAGCATAAAGAACAATGAGCAGTTCTTC.

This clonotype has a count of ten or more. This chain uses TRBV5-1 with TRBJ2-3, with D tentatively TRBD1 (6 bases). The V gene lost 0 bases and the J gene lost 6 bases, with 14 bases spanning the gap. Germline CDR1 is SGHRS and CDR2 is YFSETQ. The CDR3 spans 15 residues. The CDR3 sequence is CASSLGQVQADTQYF. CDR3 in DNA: TGCGCCAGCAGCTTGGGACAGGTTCAGGCGGATACGCAGTATTTT.

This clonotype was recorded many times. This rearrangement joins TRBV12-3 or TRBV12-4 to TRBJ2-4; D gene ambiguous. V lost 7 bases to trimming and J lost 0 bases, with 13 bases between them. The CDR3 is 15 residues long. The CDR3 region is CASMVTGGAKNIQYF. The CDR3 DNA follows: TGTGCCAGCATGGTAACTGGCGGAGCCAAAAACATTCAGTACTTC.

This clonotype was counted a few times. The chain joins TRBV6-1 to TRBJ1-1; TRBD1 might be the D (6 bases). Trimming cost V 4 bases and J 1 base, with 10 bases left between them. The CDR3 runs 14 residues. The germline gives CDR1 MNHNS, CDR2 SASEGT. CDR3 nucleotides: TGTGCCAGCAGTGGTGCCAGGGGGAACACTGAAGCTTTCTTT. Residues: CASSGARGNTEAFF.

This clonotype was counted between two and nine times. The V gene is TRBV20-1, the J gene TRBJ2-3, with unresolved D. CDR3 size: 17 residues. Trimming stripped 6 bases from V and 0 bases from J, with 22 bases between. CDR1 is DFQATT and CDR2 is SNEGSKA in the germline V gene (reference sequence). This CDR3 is CSASLAAVASSTDTQYF. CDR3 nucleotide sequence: TGCAGTGCAAGTCTCGCCGCCGTCGCCTCTAGCACAGATACGCAGTATTTT.

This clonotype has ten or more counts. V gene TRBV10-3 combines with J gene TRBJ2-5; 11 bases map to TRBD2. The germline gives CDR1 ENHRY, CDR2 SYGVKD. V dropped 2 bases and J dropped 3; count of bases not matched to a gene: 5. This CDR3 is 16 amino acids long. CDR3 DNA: TGTGCCATCAGTGAGGAACTAGCGGGGGCTAAAGAGACCCAGTACTTC. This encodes CAISEELAGAKETQYF.

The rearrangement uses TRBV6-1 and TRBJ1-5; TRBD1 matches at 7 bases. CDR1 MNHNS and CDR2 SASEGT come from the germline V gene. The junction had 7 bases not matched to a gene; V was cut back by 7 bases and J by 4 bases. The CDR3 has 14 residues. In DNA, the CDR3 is TGTGCCAGCAAGCGGGACAGTCTTAATCAGCCCCAGCATTTT. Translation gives CASKRDSLNQPQHF.

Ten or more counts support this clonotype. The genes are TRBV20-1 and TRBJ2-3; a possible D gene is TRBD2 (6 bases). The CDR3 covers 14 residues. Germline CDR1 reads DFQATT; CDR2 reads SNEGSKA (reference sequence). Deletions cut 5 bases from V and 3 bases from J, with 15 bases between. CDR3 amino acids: CSALLEGGTDTQYF. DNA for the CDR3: TGCAGTGCTTTGCTGGAGGGCGGAACAGATACGCAGTATTTT.

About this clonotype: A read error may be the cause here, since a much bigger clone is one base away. CDR3 bases: TGTGCCACCAGTGGCCCCCTCACTACGGCCGGGGAGCTGTTTTTT. Translating it yields CATSGPLTTAGELFF. The rearrangement uses TRBV24-1 and TRBJ2-2; D remains ambiguous. V dropped 5 bases and J dropped 6 bases, with 15 bases sitting between them. This CDR3 contains 15 residues. Germline values: CDR1 KGHDR, CDR2 SFDVKD.

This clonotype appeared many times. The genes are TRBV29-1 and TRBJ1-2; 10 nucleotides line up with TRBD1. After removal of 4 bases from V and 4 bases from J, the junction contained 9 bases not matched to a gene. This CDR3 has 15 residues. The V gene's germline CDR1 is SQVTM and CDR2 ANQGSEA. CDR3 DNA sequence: TGCAGCGTTGGGGACAGGGGAAGACTAACCTATGGCTACACCTTC. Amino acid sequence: CSVGDRGRLTYGYTF.

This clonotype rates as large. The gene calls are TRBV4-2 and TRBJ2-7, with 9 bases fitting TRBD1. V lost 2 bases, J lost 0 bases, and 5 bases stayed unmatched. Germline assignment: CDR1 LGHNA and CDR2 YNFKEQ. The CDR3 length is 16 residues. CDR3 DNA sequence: TGTGCCAGCAGCCAAACAGGGGGCGAACCCTCCTACGAGCAGTACTTC. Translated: CASSQTGGEPSYEQYF.

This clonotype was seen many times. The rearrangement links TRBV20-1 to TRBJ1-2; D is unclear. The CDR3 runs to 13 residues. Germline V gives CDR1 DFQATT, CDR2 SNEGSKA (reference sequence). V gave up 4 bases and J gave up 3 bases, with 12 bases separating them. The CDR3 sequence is CSATGGGYYGYTF. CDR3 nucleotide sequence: TGCAGTGCTACAGGAGGTGGATACTATGGCTACACCTTC.

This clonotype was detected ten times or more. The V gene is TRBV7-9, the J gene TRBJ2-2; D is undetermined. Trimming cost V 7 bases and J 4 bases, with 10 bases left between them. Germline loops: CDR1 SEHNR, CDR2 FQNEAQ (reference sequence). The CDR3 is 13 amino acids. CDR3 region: CASNAGSTGELFF. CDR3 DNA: TGTGCCAGCAACGCCGGTAGCACCGGGGAGCTGTTTTTT.

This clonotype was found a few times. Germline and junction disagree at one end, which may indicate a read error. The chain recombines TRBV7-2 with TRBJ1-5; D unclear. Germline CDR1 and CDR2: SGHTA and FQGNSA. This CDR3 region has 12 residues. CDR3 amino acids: CASSLISQPQNF. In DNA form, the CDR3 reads TGTGCCAGCAGCTTAATAAGTCAGCCCCAGAATTTT.

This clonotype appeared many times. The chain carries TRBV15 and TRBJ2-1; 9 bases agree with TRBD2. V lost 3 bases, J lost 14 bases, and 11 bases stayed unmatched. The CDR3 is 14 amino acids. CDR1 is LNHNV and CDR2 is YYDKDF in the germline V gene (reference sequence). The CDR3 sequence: CATSSATPGTSKFF. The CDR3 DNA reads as TGTGCCACCAGCAGTGCCACGCCCGGGACTAGCAAGTTCTTC.

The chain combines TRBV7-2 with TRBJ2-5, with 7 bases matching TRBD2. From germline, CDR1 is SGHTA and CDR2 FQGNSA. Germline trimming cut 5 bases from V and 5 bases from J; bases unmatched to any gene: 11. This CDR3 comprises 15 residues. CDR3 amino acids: CASSHPERDAETQYF. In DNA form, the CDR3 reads TGTGCCAGCAGCCACCCGGAGCGGGACGCTGAGACCCAGTACTTC.

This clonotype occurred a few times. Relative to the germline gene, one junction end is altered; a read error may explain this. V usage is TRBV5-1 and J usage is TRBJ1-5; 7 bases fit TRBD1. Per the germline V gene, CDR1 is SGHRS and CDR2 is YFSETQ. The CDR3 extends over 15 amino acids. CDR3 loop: CASSLGQGGNQPQNF. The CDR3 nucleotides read TGCGCCAGCAGCTTGGGACAGGGCGGCAATCAGCCCCAGAATTTT.

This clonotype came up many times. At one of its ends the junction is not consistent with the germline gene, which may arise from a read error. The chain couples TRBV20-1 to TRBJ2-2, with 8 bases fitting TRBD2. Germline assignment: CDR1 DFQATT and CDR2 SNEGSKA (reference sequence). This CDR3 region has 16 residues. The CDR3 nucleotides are TGCAGTGCTAGGAGGCGGGGGGACCCGAATACCGGGGAGCTGTTTTTT. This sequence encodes CSARRRGDPNTGELFF.

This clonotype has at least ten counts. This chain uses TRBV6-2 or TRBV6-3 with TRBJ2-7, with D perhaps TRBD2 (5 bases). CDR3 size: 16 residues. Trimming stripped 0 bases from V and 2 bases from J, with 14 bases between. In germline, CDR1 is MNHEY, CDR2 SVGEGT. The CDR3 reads CASSYSRAGRPYEQYF. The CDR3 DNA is TGTGCCAGCAGTTACTCGCGGGCAGGAAGACCCTACGAGCAGTACTTC.